The 16 T cell receptor beta chains below all came from one sample that was sequenced in a study of T cell responses to AZD1222 COVID-19 vaccine. The repertoire was sequenced with immunoSEQ multiplex PCR; TCRdb's copy has only in-frame clones and lacks some. The sample has roughly 70,000 clones, over 70% seen once. The input for sequencing was peripheral blood, taken 28 days after the second AZD1222 dose. These receptors were obtained from an adult who received the AZD1222 COVID-19 vaccine.

This chain connects TRBV7-9 to TRBJ2-7, with 8 bases matching TRBD1. Germline CDR1 reads SEHNR; CDR2 reads FQNEAQ (reference sequence). Unmatched junction bases numbered 6, after V lost 5 bases and J lost 3 bases. The CDR3 extends over 14 amino acids. The CDR3 here is CASSPGGQGYEQYF. Here the CDR3 DNA reads TGTGCCAGCAGCCCCGGCGGACAGGGCTACGAGCAGTACTTC.

This clone was detected only once. J is TRBJ2-7 and V is TRBV10-3; TRBD1 or TRBD2 may be the D gene (6 bases each). Germline V gene data show CDR1 as ENHRY and CDR2 as SYGVKD. The CDR3 spans 14 residues. The V and J ends lost 3 bases and 4 bases respectively, with 13 bases between them. CDR3 nucleotides: TGTGCCATCAGTGAAGGGGGGTCGGCTTACGAGCAGTACTTC. Translated, it gives CAISEGGSAYEQYF.

The V gene is TRBV27, the J gene TRBJ2-3, with D tentatively TRBD2 (6 bases). Per the germline V gene, CDR1 is MNHEY and CDR2 is SMNVEV (reference sequence). The CDR3 totals 13 residues. The germline V and J ends were trimmed by 6 bases and 2 bases, with 9 bases remaining between them. The CDR3 nucleotides read TGTGCCAGCAGCCGGGGGTCCACAGATACGCAGTATTTT. Protein: CASSRGSTDTQYF.

The rearrangement uses TRBV9 and TRBJ2-3; D is undetermined. Germline CDR1 is SGDLS and CDR2 is YYNGEE. This CDR3 is 15 amino acids long. The germline V and J ends were trimmed by 2 bases and 4 bases, with 14 bases remaining between them. This CDR3 reads CASSVDSAGPDTQYF. The CDR3 DNA follows: TGTGCCAGCAGCGTCGACTCCGCCGGCCCAGATACGCAGTATTTT.

V and J are TRBV4-1 and TRBJ1-2; unclear D gene. Germline values: CDR1 MGHRA, CDR2 YSYEKL. This CDR3 has 16 amino acids. The germline V and J ends were trimmed by 4 bases and 2 bases, with 17 bases remaining between them. Here the CDR3 DNA reads TGCGCCAGCAGCCCTGAACCTAAGGCGAGAAACTATGGCTACACCTTC. It encodes CASSPEPKARNYGYTF.

The V and J genes are TRBV14 and TRBJ2-1; 15 nucleotides agree with TRBD2. Germline V gives CDR1 SGHDN, CDR2 FVKESK. V lost 1 base, J lost 14 bases, and 3 bases stayed unmatched. The CDR3 contains 14 residues. The CDR3 is CASSQGTSGGAEFF. The CDR3 DNA is TGTGCCAGCAGCCAAGGGACTAGCGGGGGGGCCGAGTTCTTC.

This clone showed up just once. The chain carries TRBV2 and TRBJ1-4; D ambiguous. The CDR3 sequence is 13 residues long. The germline V gene has CDR1 SNHLY and CDR2 FYNNEI. Trimming left V 5 bases short and J 3 bases short, with 7 bases between. The CDR3 here is CASSQRANEKLFF. Here the CDR3 DNA reads TGTGCCAGCAGTCAGAGAGCTAATGAAAAACTGTTTTTT.

The chain couples TRBV10-3 to TRBJ2-7; 10 bases match TRBD1. Trimming removed 6 bases from V and 1 base from J; junction bases left unmatched: 3. Germline CDR1 is ENHRY and CDR2 is SYGVKD. This CDR3 comprises 14 residues. CDR3 amino acids: CAISRTGGSYEQYF. In DNA form, the CDR3 reads TGTGCCATCAGCCGGACAGGGGGTTCCTACGAGCAGTACTTC.

This clone was counted between two and nine times. The chain couples TRBV27 to TRBJ2-7, with D tentatively TRBD2 (6 bases). CDR3 size: 13 residues. V lost 5 bases and J 3 bases, leaving 11 bases between the germline ends. Per the germline V gene, CDR1 is MNHEY and CDR2 is SMNVEV (reference sequence). CDR3 protein: CASSGTSFYEQYF. The CDR3 DNA reads TGTGCCAGCAGTGGCACTAGCTTCTACGAGCAGTACTTC.

The V call is TRBV21-1, the J call TRBJ1-6; the tabulated D call, TRBD1, remains unverified against the DNA. TRBV21-1 is assigned pseudogene status. This CDR3 spans 18 amino acids. For the CDR3, the DNA is TGTGCCAGCAGCTTCCCCGGTCGGAAGCAGGGGGTGGATTCACCCCTCCACTTT. Translation: CASSFPGRKQGVDSPLHF.

The sample holds one count of this clone. The chain couples TRBV12-3 or TRBV12-4 to TRBJ2-7; 8 bases fit TRBD1. The CDR3 is 13 amino acids. The V gene end was trimmed by 3 bases and the J gene end by 12 bases; junction bases not matched to a gene: 10. CDR3 amino acids: CASSLMAGGVPYF. DNA of the CDR3: TGTGCCAGCAGTTTGATGGCAGGGGGCGTTCCGTACTTC.

The chain employs TRBV24-1 and TRBJ1-1; 7 bases map to TRBD1. V trimming: 9 bases; J trimming: 4 bases; junction bases outside the gene matches: 13. The CDR3 consists of 15 residues. CDR1 and CDR2 from the germline V gene are KGHDR and SFDVKD. CDR3 in amino acids: CATADTPGGPTEAFF. The CDR3 DNA is TGTGCCACCGCTGACACTCCAGGGGGACCCACTGAAGCTTTCTTT.

This clone is judged medium-sized. This chain uses TRBV11-2 with TRBJ2-7; no definite D call. CDR1 is SGHAT and CDR2 is FQNNGV in the germline V gene. This CDR3 contains 14 residues. V gave up 2 bases and J gave up 2 bases, with 10 bases separating them. DNA for the CDR3: TGTGCCAGCAGCTTAATTTTGAGTCCCTACGAGCAGTACTTC. This encodes CASSLILSPYEQYF.

The gene calls are TRBV6-4 and TRBJ2-3; TRBD1 might be the D (5 bases). CDR3 size: 13 residues. The V end lost 10 bases, the J end lost 3 bases, and 14 bases lay between the germline ends. The V gene's germline CDR1 is MRHNA and CDR2 SNTAGT. The CDR3 DNA sequence: TGTGCCACCGGCCAGGGAAATACAGATACGCAGTATTTT. This encodes CATGQGNTDTQYF.

Within the sample, this clone is medium-sized. The genes are TRBV7-9 and TRBJ2-2; D possibly corresponds to TRBD2 (6 bases). With 5 bases removed from V and 6 bases from J, the gap between germline ends came to 13 bases. Germline CDR1 reads SEHNR; CDR2 reads FQNEAQ (reference sequence). CDR3 length: 14 residues. CDR3 DNA sequence: TGTGCCAGCAGCAACTCGGGGGAGGCCGGGGAGCTGTTTTTT. This codes for CASSNSGEAGELFF. The entire variable domain, with the rest obtained from reference TRBV7-9 and TRBJ2-2, is as follows: DTGVSQNPRHKITKRGQNVTFRCDPISEHNRLYWYRQTLGQGPEFLTYFQNEAQLEKSRLLSDRFSAERPKGSFSTLEIQRTEQGDSAMYLCASSNSGEAGELFFGEGSRLTVL.

This sequence joins TRBV2 and TRBJ1-1, with 10 bases matching TRBD1. V was pared by 5 bases and J by 4 bases, with 10 bases of the junction left unmatched. The CDR3 runs to 16 residues. CDR1 and CDR2 from the germline V gene are SNHLY and FYNNEI. CDR3 region: CASSTPWGQGPTEAFF. As DNA, the CDR3 is TGTGCCAGCAGTACCCCATGGGGACAGGGGCCCACTGAAGCTTTCTTT. Drawing the rest from reference TRBV2 and TRBJ1-1, the complete variable domain is EPEVTQTPSHQVTQMGQEVILRCVPISNHLYFYWYRQILGQKVEFLVSFYNNEISEKSEIFDDQFSVERPDGSNFTLKIRSTKLEDSAMYFCASSTPWGQGPTEAFFGQGTRLTVV.